This TCR beta chain was documented in a study of patients and donors after allogeneic stem cell transplantation. The CDR3 extends over 11 amino acids. Trimming shortened V by 8 bases and J by 10 bases, and 12 bases separated the two germline ends. From germline, CDR1 is ENHRY and CDR2 SYGVKD. Via MiXCR, TCRdb re-called the RT-PCR reads, giving one row per CDR3 protein. The sample consists of 10,000 to 12,000 distinct CDR3 sequences, roughly a fifth of them appearing once. This clonotype was detected only a few times. Sequencing input: blood, either unsorted or a sorted T cell fraction (not recorded which). J is TRBJ2-1 and V is TRBV10-3; D is unresolved. The receptor's source is a human donor who was either an allogeneic HSCT recipient or a stem cell or donor lymphocyte infusion donor (not recorded which). It is not recorded whose cells these are; they may come from a transplant donor. The CDR3 DNA follows: TGTGCCATCGGTCGGTCATGGGAGCAGTTCTTC. As protein: CAIGRSWEQFF.